A single sample is the source of the 25 T cell receptor beta chains below, sequenced in a study of cytomegalovirus exposure and HLA in healthy donors. PCR used 60 Vbeta primers and 13 Jbeta primers. Data came from immunoSEQ multiplex PCR; TCRdb stores just in-frame clones and leaves some out. The data show 90,000 to 150,000 clones, roughly 8.6% seen once. Sequencing used PBMCs. The source of these receptors is a middle-aged woman in good health and CMV-seropositive.

This clone was picked up a small number of times. Other DNA sequences from this sample encode an identical CDR3 as well. The chain links TRBV6-5 to TRBJ1-1; D not resolved. The V and J ends lost 0 bases and 0 bases respectively, with 5 bases between them. The germline CDR1 and CDR2 sequences are MNHEY and SVGAGI. The CDR3 totals 14 residues. The CDR3 here is CASSYSRVNTEAFF. Here the CDR3 DNA reads TGTGCCAGCAGTTACTCGAGAGTGAACACTGAAGCTTTCTTT.

The chain links TRBV30 to TRBJ2-7, with D tentatively TRBD2 (6 bases). The germline gives CDR1 GTSNPN, CDR2 SVGIG (reference sequence). The V end lost 3 bases, the J end lost 7 bases, and 22 bases lay between the germline ends. CDR3 size: 15 residues. DNA for the CDR3: TGTGCCTGGAGCCCCCGTGGAGGGGTAGTAGGGGAGCAGTACTTC. Amino acid sequence: CAWSPRGGVVGEQYF.

On this clone itself: The CDR3 end shows no conserved phenylalanine or tryptophan, and so a read error is likely. The J gene is TRBJ1-5, the V gene TRBV2; D not resolved. From germline, CDR1 is SNHLY and CDR2 FYNNEI. The CDR3 loop spans 17 amino acids. This chain's CDR3 is CARSEDGGSDSNQPQHV. CDR3 bases: TGTGCCAGAAGTGAGGATGGCGGGAGCGATAGCAATCAGCCCCAGCATGTT.

This clone was counted a few times. V gene TRBV29-1 combines with J gene TRBJ1-5; 8 nucleotides align to TRBD1. Per germline, CDR1 SQVTM and CDR2 ANQGSEA. This CDR3 is built from 13 residues. The ends lost 6 bases at V and 3 bases at J; junction bases unmatched: 4. The CDR3, as DNA: TGCAGCGTCGGGACAGGAGTCAATCAGCCCCAGCATTTT. This sequence encodes CSVGTGVNQPQHF.

This clone was seen a handful of times. This sequence joins TRBV5-1 and TRBJ2-2, with D hard to call. In germline, CDR1 is SGHRS, CDR2 YFSETQ. The CDR3 loop spans 15 amino acids. V was trimmed by 0 bases and J by 6 bases, leaving 12 bases between them. CDR3 DNA: TGCGCCAGCAGCTTGGCCCCCCCTATCGCCGGGGAGCTGTTTTTT. Amino acid sequence: CASSLAPPIAGELFF.

J is TRBJ2-7 and V is TRBV2; tentatively, D is TRBD2 (6 bases). The CDR3 runs 14 residues. V lost 6 bases to trimming and J lost 2 bases, with 14 bases between them. The germline CDR1 and CDR2 sequences are SNHLY and FYNNEI. CDR3 residues: CASREGTGAYEQYF. CDR3 nucleotide sequence: TGTGCCAGCAGGGAGGGGACGGGGGCCTACGAGCAGTACTTC.

This clone occurred a few times. The chain uses TRBV19 and TRBJ2-1; 10 nucleotides line up with TRBD1. The CDR3 loop spans 16 amino acids. Germline V CDR1 and CDR2: LNHDA, SQIVND (reference sequence). Unmatched junction bases numbered 10, after V lost 6 bases and J lost 5 bases. This CDR3 is CASRKIPGQGNNEQFF. DNA for the CDR3: TGTGCCAGTAGGAAAATTCCGGGACAGGGGAACAATGAGCAGTTCTTC. The full variable domain, its missing parts supplied by reference TRBV19 and TRBJ2-1, is DGGITQSPKYLFRKEGQNVTLSCEQNLNHDAMYWYRQDPGQGLRLIYYSQIVNDFQKGDIAEGYSVSREKKESFPLTVTSAQKNPTAFYLCASRKIPGQGNNEQFFGPGTRLTVL.

This clone was detected only a few times. V is TRBV10-2 and J is TRBJ2-2; no reliable D call. The CDR3 contains 14 residues. Germline V lookup: CDR1 WSHSY, CDR2 SAAADI. V was cut by 8 bases and J by 0 bases, with 10 bases left in between. In nucleotides, the CDR3 is TGCGCCAGCTTACAGAGTACGAACACCGGGGAGCTGTTTTTT. Amino acids: CASLQSTNTGELFF.

Here the CDR3 reads CASSPTGNTEAFF. CDR3 in DNA: TGTGCCAGTAGTCCTACAGGGAACACTGAAGCTTTCTTT. The chain has TRBV19 and TRBJ1-1, with D possibly TRBD1 on 5 matching bases. This CDR3 is 13 amino acids long. Germline V gene sequence: CDR1 LNHDA, CDR2 SQIVND (reference sequence). The ends were cut back, 5 bases at V and 1 base at J, with 8 bases in the middle.

The J gene is TRBJ2-5, the V gene TRBV5-1; D might be TRBD2 (5 bases). V lost 4 bases and J 2 bases, leaving 15 bases between the germline ends. Germline CDR1 is SGHRS and CDR2 is YFSETQ. The CDR3 spans 15 residues. The CDR3 region has the DNA TGCGCCAGCAGCGCCACTAGTATCTCTCAAGAGACCCAGTACTTC. This encodes CASSATSISQETQYF.

The chain combines TRBV11-3 with TRBJ2-1; D is unresolved. Germline CDR1 SGHNT, CDR2 YENEEA. V was shortened by 0 bases and J by 3 bases, with 6 bases between the two germline ends. The CDR3 length is 14 residues. CDR3 DNA sequence: TGTGCCAGCAGCTTAGAATACGGCTACAATGAGCAGTTCTTC. Translating gives CASSLEYGYNEQFF.

This chain uses TRBV4-1 with TRBJ2-2, with D tentatively TRBD1 (5 bases). The CDR3 contains 15 residues. Germline V lookup: CDR1 MGHRA, CDR2 YSYEKL. V lost 3 bases, J lost 8 bases, and 16 bases lay in between. CDR3 in amino acids: CASSHTTDSGGELFF. The CDR3 DNA sequence: TGCGCCAGCAGCCACACGACAGACTCCGGGGGGGAGCTGTTTTTT.

V usage is TRBV7-9 and J usage is TRBJ2-5, with TRBD1 matching over 9 bases. Trimming cost V 3 bases and J 4 bases; bases outside gene matches: 6. The CDR3 runs to 15 residues. The germline V gene has CDR1 SEHNR and CDR2 FQNEAQ (reference sequence). CDR3 amino acids: CASSFSTGGLETQYF. The CDR3 DNA reads TGTGCCAGCAGCTTCTCGACAGGGGGGTTAGAGACCCAGTACTTC.

This clone was counted only a few times. V usage is TRBV28 and J usage is TRBJ1-4; D is unclear. V was shortened by 3 bases and J by 9 bases, with 17 bases between the two germline ends. This CDR3 has 15 amino acids. CDR1 and CDR2 (germline): MDHEN, SYDVKM. The CDR3 sequence: CASSFLRGGLKKLFF. The CDR3 DNA reads as TGTGCCAGCAGTTTCCTACGGGGTGGGTTGAAAAAACTGTTTTTT.

This clone appeared a few times. Additional DNA sequences in this sample encode the identical CDR3. The chain combines TRBV11-3 with TRBJ1-1; a possible D gene is TRBD1 (5 bases). The V and J ends lost 2 bases and 1 base respectively, with 5 bases between them. Germline assignment: CDR1 SGHNT and CDR2 YENEEA. The CDR3 length is 13 residues. CDR3 protein: CASSLTGNTEAFF. DNA of the CDR3: TGTGCCAGCAGCTTAACAGGGAACACTGAAGCTTTCTTT.

This sequence joins TRBV5-5 and TRBJ2-7; 8 bases are a match to TRBD2. V shed 0 bases, J shed 2 bases, and the junction held 7 bases outside the gene matches. This CDR3 contains 16 residues. Germline-derived CDR1 and CDR2 are SGHKS and YYEKEE (reference sequence). CDR3 sequence (DNA): TGTGCCAGCAGCTTGGAAGGGCTAGCGGGTGCCTACGAGCAGTACTTC. Translating gives CASSLEGLAGAYEQYF.

The CDR3 loop is CASSLLGTGGTEAFF. The CDR3 DNA follows: TGTGCCAGCAGTTTATTAGGGACAGGGGGCACTGAAGCTTTCTTT. The chain combines TRBV27 with TRBJ1-1, with 11 bases that match TRBD1. V dropped 1 base and J dropped 4; count of bases not matched to a gene: 2. The germline gives CDR1 MNHEY, CDR2 SMNVEV (reference sequence). The CDR3 is 15 amino acids.

The chain joins TRBV4-2 to TRBJ2-2; 7 nucleotides line up with TRBD1. Germline values: CDR1 LGHNA, CDR2 YNFKEQ. The CDR3 is 16 residues long. Germline trimming cut 2 bases from V and 6 bases from J; bases unmatched to any gene: 9. CDR3 loop: CASSQTADRRSGELFF. The DNA for the CDR3 is TGTGCCAGCAGCCAAACGGCGGACAGGCGGTCCGGGGAGCTGTTTTTT.

The rearrangement uses TRBV14 and TRBJ1-2; D remains unclear. Trimming took off 0 bases at V and 8 bases at J, with 10 bases between the two ends. Germline CDR1 SGHDN, CDR2 FVKESK. The CDR3 has 13 amino acids. CDR3 DNA sequence: TGTGCCAGCAGCCAAGATATAGGAGTGGGCTACACCTTC. This gives the protein CASSQDIGVGYTF.

This chain connects TRBV19 to TRBJ2-2; 9 bases align to TRBD1. Germline V gene lookup returns CDR1 LNHDA and CDR2 SQIVND (reference sequence). With 2 bases clipped from V and 5 bases from J, the junction kept 3 bases outside the gene matches. This CDR3 spans 15 amino acids. CDR3 sequence: CASSIQTGGTGELFF. The CDR3 nucleotides are TGTGCCAGTAGTATACAGACAGGGGGGACCGGGGAGCTGTTTTTT.

Only a few counts were recorded for this clone. This chain connects TRBV7-9 to TRBJ1-1; possibly TRBD1 for D (5 bases). This CDR3 spans 13 amino acids. CDR1 SEHNR and CDR2 FQNEAQ come from the germline V gene (reference sequence). V lost 5 bases and J lost 7, with 14 bases in between. This CDR3 is CASSPSGLGEAFF. CDR3 DNA: TGTGCCAGCAGCCCCTCAGGGTTGGGTGAAGCTTTCTTT.

This clone was seen more than once but under ten times. J is TRBJ1-1 and V is TRBV7-8; the D gene is possibly TRBD1 (5 bases). Deletions cut 5 bases from V and 5 bases from J, with 15 bases between. From germline, CDR1 is SGHVS and CDR2 FQNEAQ. This CDR3 has 14 amino acids. CDR3 nucleotide sequence: TGTGCCAGCAGCCAAAAGTGGGGACTTACTGAAGCTTTCTTT. The encoded protein is CASSQKWGLTEAFF. Combining the CDR3 with reference TRBV7-8 and TRBJ1-1 gives the whole variable domain GAGVSQSPRYKVAKRGQDVALRCDPISGHVSLFWYQQALGQGPEFLTYFQNEAQLDKSGLPSDRFFAERPEGSVSTLKIQRTQQEDSAVYLCASSQKWGLTEAFFGQGTRLTVV.

This chain joins TRBV18 and TRBJ1-1, with TRBD1 as a possible D gene (6 bases). Trimming removed 1 base at V and 3 bases at J, with 6 bases between. The CDR3 loop spans 13 amino acids. Germline-derived CDR1 and CDR2 are KGHSH and LQKENI. CDR3 in DNA: TGTGCCAGCTCACCACGACAGGACACTGAAGCTTTCTTT. Protein: CASSPRQDTEAFF.

This clone was seen only a few times. The V and J genes are TRBV4-1 and TRBJ1-6; 7 bases fit TRBD1. The CDR3 totals 17 residues. Germline CDR1 is MGHRA and CDR2 is YSYEKL. The V and J ends lost 3 bases and 6 bases, in that order; junction bases with no gene match: 11. CDR3 nucleotides: TGCGCCAGCAGCCAGGCCACCGGGACAGACACTAATTCACCCCTCCACTTT. Translation: CASSQATGTDTNSPLHF.

This clone was seen a handful of times. The V and J genes are TRBV10-2 and TRBJ2-7, with D tentatively TRBD1 (5 bases). The CDR3 runs 13 residues. V gave up 3 bases and J gave up 1 base, with 7 bases separating them. Germline CDR1 WSHSY, CDR2 SAAADI. Written as DNA, the CDR3 is TGCGCCAGCAGTGACCACAGGTCCTACGAGCAGTACTTC. Translating it yields CASSDHRSYEQYF.